The entry below gives a single TCR beta chain sequence along with its context. These data come from a study of T-cell reconstitution after alpha-beta-depleted transplantation in children. Germline loops: CDR1 SNHLY, CDR2 FYNNEI. The germline V and J ends were trimmed by 7 bases and 0 bases, with 13 bases remaining between them. The CDR3 runs 14 residues. A TCRbeta library incorporating unique molecular identifiers was prepared. TCRdb re-called the PCR reads with MiXCR, one entry per CDR3 protein. The sample lists hundreds of thousands of distinct CDR3 sequences; 10% to 13% were seen once. This specimen was PBMCs from the stem cell graft donor, taken from the stem cell graft. V is TRBV2 and J is TRBJ2-7; no clear D gene. The receptor comes from a human donor who donated a stem cell graft to a child with acute myeloid leukemia. CDR3 amino acids: CASTGQSVSYEQYF. Written as DNA, the CDR3 is TGTGCCAGCACAGGTCAGAGCGTCTCCTACGAGCAGTACTTC.